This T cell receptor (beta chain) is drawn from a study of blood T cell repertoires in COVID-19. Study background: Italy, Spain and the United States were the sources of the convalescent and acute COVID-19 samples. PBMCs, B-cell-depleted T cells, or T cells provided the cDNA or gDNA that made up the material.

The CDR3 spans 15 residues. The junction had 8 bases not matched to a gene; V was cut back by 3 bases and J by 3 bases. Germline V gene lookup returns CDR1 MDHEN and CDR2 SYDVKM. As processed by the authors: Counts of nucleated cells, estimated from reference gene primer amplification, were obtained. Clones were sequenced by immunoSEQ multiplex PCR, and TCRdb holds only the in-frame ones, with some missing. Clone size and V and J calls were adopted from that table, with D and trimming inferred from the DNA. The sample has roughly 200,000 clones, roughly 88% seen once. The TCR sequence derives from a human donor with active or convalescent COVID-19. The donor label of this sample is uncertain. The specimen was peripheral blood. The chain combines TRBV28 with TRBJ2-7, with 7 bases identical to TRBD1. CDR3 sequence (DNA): TGTGCCAGCAGTTTCCCGGGACAGCCCAACTACGAGCAGTACTTC. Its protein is CASSFPGQPNYEQYF.